Listed below are T cell receptor beta chains from one sample, sequenced in a study of shared clonotypes between healthy human individuals. Some clones are missing from TCRdb's copy, which holds only in-frame ones; the method was immunoSEQ multiplex PCR. The sample has about 1 million clones, about 75% seen once. The sample was memory CD4+ T cells sorted from blood. Receptors originate from a man aged 18 to 29 in good health. Each CDR3 is given with its conserved first and last residue. The D gene is left open where the match is weak. Expanded clones get a size class; other rows say once, few or many, or leave the size out.

TRBD2,-,15,TRBJ2-1,TRBV5-5,CASTNGGGGYNEQFF,TGTGCCAGCACCAATGGTGGGGGGGGATACAATGAGCAGTTCTTC
TRBD2,-,15,TRBJ2-3,TRBV11-3,CASSLGAGGTDTQYF,TGTGCCAGCAGCTTAGGAGCGGGAGGTACAGATACGCAGTATTTT
-,-,13,TRBJ2-3,TRBV7-2,CASSSARADTQYF,TGTGCCAGCAGCTCGGCTAGAGCCGATACGCAGTATTTT
-,-,14,TRBJ2-7,TRBV18,CASSRVGQNYEQYF,TGTGCCAGCTCCCGAGTGGGGCAGAACTACGAGCAGTACTTC
TRBD2,-,14,TRBJ2-5,TRBV6-5,CASRPGLAEETQYF,TGTGCCAGCAGACCGGGACTAGCGGAAGAGACCCAGTACTTC
-,-,15,TRBJ1-2,TRBV25-1,CASSERLSGGYGYTF,TGTGCCAGCAGTGAACGACTATCGGGGGGTTATGGCTACACCTTC
-,-,15,TRBJ2-3,TRBV15,CATSRESGEWDTQYF,TGTGCCACCAGCAGAGAAAGTGGGGAGTGGGATACGCAGTATTTT
TRBD2,few,16,TRBJ2-3,TRBV10-3,CATLPWTSGLTDTQYF,TGTGCCACCCTCCCTTGGACTAGCGGCCTCACAGATACGCAGTATTTT
TRBD1,-,15,TRBJ2-5,TRBV6-1,CASIIPGQRRKTQYF,TGTGCCAGCATCATTCCGGGACAGCGGCGAAAGACCCAGTACTTC
-,-,18,TRBJ2-2,TRBV4-3,CASSRLGDSLGNTGELFF,TGCGCCAGCAGCCGATTAGGTGACAGCTTAGGGAACACCGGGGAGCTGTTTTTT
-,-,13,TRBJ1-1,TRBV7-9,CASTRGTVSKAFF,TGTGCCAGTACTAGGGGGACGGTATCAAAAGCTTTCTTT
-,many,14,TRBJ2-2,TRBV19,CASSQDGTTGELFF,TGTGCCAGTAGTCAGGACGGTACCACCGGGGAGCTGTTTTTT
-,few,12,TRBJ1-1,TRBV21-1,CARHVSGDEAFF,TGTGCCAGGCACGTTAGCGGGGATGAAGCTTTCTTT
-,few,14,TRBJ1-1,TRBV6-6,CASSYSGGLTEAFF,TGTGCCAGCAGTTACTCTGGGGGGCTAACTGAAGCTTTCTTT
-,many,15,TRBJ2-2,TRBV5-5,CASSSQGKNTGELFF,TGTGCCAGCAGCTCCCAGGGGAAGAACACCGGGGAGCTGTTTTTT
TRBD2,-,18,TRBJ2-3,TRBV5-6,CASSLIQLAGGRQDTQYF,TGTGCCAGCAGCTTGATTCAACTAGCGGGAGGGCGACAAGATACGCAGTATTTT
-,-,13,TRBJ1-5,TRBV5-1,CASSFTGNQPQHF,TGCGCCAGCAGCTTTACGGGAAATCAGCCCCAGCATTTT
-,-,15,TRBJ1-2,TRBV7-8,CASSPAETAGYGYTF,TGTGCCAGCAGCCCGGCTGAGACGGCGGGTTATGGCTACACCTTC
-,-,15,TRBJ2-7,TRBV7-9,CASSPGVGGTDEQYF,TGTGCCAGCAGCCCAGGGGTGGGGGGCACGGATGAGCAGTACTTC
TRBD2,-,15,TRBJ2-1,TRBV6-5,CASKRLAGSYNEQFF,TGTGCCAGCAAAAGATTAGCGGGATCCTACAATGAGCAGTTCTTC
-,-,15,TRBJ1-3,TRBV7-9,CASRGRRNSGNTIYF,TGTGCCAGCAGGGGACGCAGAAACTCTGGAAACACCATATATTTT
-,-,14,TRBJ2-5,TRBV30,CAWSTSTPLDQQYF,TGTGCCTGGAGTACAAGCACTCCTTTAGATCAGCAGTACTTC
TRBD2,-,16,TRBJ2-1,TRBV10-3,CAISESGLAGRSEQFF,TGTGCCATCAGTGAGTCAGGCCTAGCGGGGAGATCGGAGCAGTTCTTC
TRBD1,-,14,TRBJ1-6,TRBV28,CAVNPGQGNSPLHF,TGTGCTGTTAACCCGGGACAGGGTAATTCACCCCTCCACTTT
-,-,12,TRBJ1-3,TRBV7-2,CASSGLVNTIYF,TGTGCCAGCAGCGGCCTGGTCAACACCATATATTTT
TRBD1,-,14,TRBJ1-1,TRBV5-6,CASSGQGAATEAFF,TGTGCCAGCAGCGGACAGGGGGCAGCGACTGAAGCTTTCTTT
-,-,14,TRBJ2-7,TRBV7-2,CASSPRDPQREQYF,TGTGCCAGCAGCCCGAGGGACCCCCAAAGAGAGCAGTACTTC
-,-,17,TRBJ2-2,TRBV18,CASSPLGGLPNTGELFF,TGTGCCAGCTCACCACTAGGGGGACTCCCGAACACCGGGGAGCTGTTTTTT
TRBD2,-,14,TRBJ2-7,TRBV6-6,CASSVGTKTYEQYF,TGTGCCAGCAGTGTCGGGACTAAAACCTACGAGCAGTACTTC
-,many,15,TRBJ2-5,TRBV19,CASSIGAGAQETQYF,TGTGCCAGTAGTATCGGGGCGGGGGCACAAGAGACCCAGTACTTC
-,few,15,TRBJ1-1,TRBV27,CARPTGERMNTEAFF,TGTGCCAGACCTACGGGGGAGCGGATGAACACTGAAGCTTTCTTT
TRBD2,once,23,TRBJ2-5,TRBV5-1,CASPVAPFAGGPNFPMYQETQYF,TGCGCCAGTCCCGTAGCCCCCTTTGCGGGAGGGCCAAACTTTCCGATGTACCAAGAGACCCAGTACTTC
-,-,14,TRBJ2-1,TRBV5-1,CASSLGGPYNEQFF,TGCGCCAGCAGCTTAGGGGGGCCGTACAATGAGCAGTTCTTC
TRBD2,-,18,TRBJ2-7,TRBV11-2,CASSLTASGGLSSYEQYF,TGTGCCAGCAGCTTAACGGCTAGCGGGGGGCTTAGCTCCTACGAGCAGTACTTC
TRBD1,-,15,TRBJ1-6,TRBV5-6,CASSSLRDRTSPLHF,TGTGCCAGCAGCTCTTTACGGGACAGGACTTCACCCCTCCACTTT
-,-,14,TRBJ1-4,TRBV2,CASSDRRLNEKLFF,TGTGCCAGCAGTGACAGGCGCCTTAATGAAAAACTGTTTTTT
-,-,14,TRBJ2-5,TRBV2,CASKDGTHQETQYF,TGTGCCAGCAAAGACGGGACTCATCAAGAGACCCAGTACTTC
-,-,15,TRBJ2-2,TRBV2,CASSGGGRNTGELFF,TGTGCCAGCAGTGGAGGGGGGCGGAACACCGGGGAGCTGTTTTTT
-,-,17,TRBJ2-5,TRBV5-1,CASSLGTIPTYQETQYF,TGCGCCAGCAGCTTGGGAACAATACCCACCTACCAAGAGACCCAGTACTTC
TRBD2,-,17,TRBJ2-3,TRBV7-8,CASSLDSERGPTDTQYF,TGTGCCAGCAGCTTAGATTCAGAGCGGGGACCCACAGATACGCAGTATTTT
-,-,14,TRBJ1-1,TRBV10-1,CASSDEGPVGGAFF,TGCGCCAGCAGTGATGAGGGACCCGTCGGTGGAGCTTTCTTT
-,-,14,TRBJ2-4,TRBV7-2,CASSLGRGGGIQYF,TGTGCCAGCAGCTTAGGGCGGGGAGGCGGCATTCAGTACTTC
-,few,15,TRBJ1-6,TRBV6-1,CASNGGTWGNSPLHF,TGTGCCAGCAATGGGGGGACGTGGGGTAATTCACCCCTCCACTTT
TRBD2,many,16,TRBJ2-4,TRBV18,CASSPRGLAGKNIQYF,TGTGCCAGCTCACCACGAGGACTAGCGGGAAAAAACATTCAGTACTTC
-,-,16,TRBJ1-6,TRBV5-4,CASSPDGLRASSPLHF,TGTGCCAGCAGCCCCGACGGGTTAAGGGCAAGTTCACCCCTCCACTTT
TRBD2,-,19,TRBJ2-1,TRBV11-2,CASSTTSGRARSGNNEQFF,TGTGCCAGCAGCACGACTAGCGGGAGGGCCCGGAGCGGGAACAATGAGCAGTTCTTC
-,-,15,TRBJ1-6,TRBV6-5,CASSYGGKNNSPLHF,TGTGCCAGCAGTTATGGGGGCAAAAATAATTCACCCCTCCACTTT
-,-,13,TRBJ2-7,TRBV6-1,CASSERGAYEQYF,TGTGCCAGCAGTGAAAGGGGAGCCTACGAGCAGTACTTC
TRBD2,-,17,TRBJ2-2,TRBV7-9,CASSLHRGTSGSGELFF,TGTGCCAGCAGCTTACACCGGGGGACTAGCGGGAGCGGGGAGCTGTTTTTT
-,-,15,TRBJ1-2,TRBV30,CAWSRRGLLHYGYTF,TGTGCCTGGAGTCGGAGGGGCCTCCTTCATTATGGCTACACCTTC
TRBD1,-,14,TRBJ1-2,TRBV14,CASSRVTGGLGYTF,TGTGCCAGCAGCCGAGTAACAGGGGGCTTAGGCTACACCTTC
-,once,13,TRBJ1-1,TRBV10-1,CANNRTPNTEAFF,TGCGCCAACAACAGGACCCCGAACACTGAAGCTTTCTTT
-,-,17,TRBJ2-2,TRBV21-1,CASSKPRVTGEAGELFF,TGTGCTAGCAGCAAACCCCGAGTGACAGGGGAAGCCGGGGAGCTGTTTTTT
-,-,16,TRBJ2-5,TRBV5-4,CASSPTAMGNQETQYF,TGTGCCAGCAGCCCTACAGCGATGGGGAACCAAGAGACCCAGTACTTC
TRBD2,-,14,TRBJ2-5,TRBV5-1,CASSSLAVQETQYF,TGCGCCAGCAGCTCCCTAGCGGTCCAAGAGACCCAGTACTTC